Below, 12 T cell receptor beta chains from the same sample are listed, as sequenced in a study of T cell repertoires in cytomegalovirus infection. TCRdb ran MiXCR on the reads and lists one entry per CDR3 protein. The profile shows 300,000 to 400,000 distinct CDR3 sequences, over 7.5% of them singletons. The material sequenced was PBMCs. Receptors originate from a human donor in good health (CMV status not recorded). Some clones in this sample may be carry-over from other donors' samples.

The table lists this clonotype with many counts. The V call is TRBV19, the J call TRBJ1-2; no clear D gene. The CDR3 covers 12 residues. CDR1 and CDR2 (germline): LNHDA, SQIVND (reference sequence). V shed 5 bases and J shed 14 bases, with 18 bases lying between them. The CDR3 nucleotides are TGTGCCAGTAGTCCTGGTTATGGGTTCCATACCTTC. Translation: CASSPGYGFHTF.

As to this clonotype: One end of the junction is discordant with germline, which a read error may explain. V is TRBV4-2 and J is TRBJ1-4; D may be TRBD1 (5 bases). CDR1 and CDR2 (germline): LGHNA, YNFKEQ. This CDR3 contains 15 residues. CDR3: CASSQGQGGNEKLFF. In DNA form, the CDR3 reads TGTGCCAGCAGTCAAGGGCAGGGAGGGAATGAAAAACTGTTTTTT.

The sample holds many counts of this clonotype. This chain uses TRBV11-2 with TRBJ1-3; TRBD1 matches at 7 bases. The germline V gene has CDR1 SGHAT and CDR2 FQNNGV. The CDR3 has 15 amino acids. The trim removed 3 bases at V and 2 bases at J, leaving 4 bases unmatched. CDR3 nucleotide sequence: TGTGCCAGCAGCTTTCAGGGGGGGCCTGGAAACACCATATATTTT. The encoded protein is CASSFQGGPGNTIYF.

The sample holds many counts of this clonotype. The chain joins TRBV7-2 to TRBJ2-1, with a weak D call TRBD2 (5 bases). This CDR3 contains 16 residues. The germline V gene encodes CDR1 SGHTA and CDR2 FQGNSA. The germline V and J ends were trimmed by 5 bases and 0 bases, with 14 bases remaining between them. CDR3 amino acids: CASSPKRPSSYNEQFF. The CDR3 DNA is TGTGCCAGCAGCCCCAAGCGGCCTAGCTCCTACAATGAGCAGTTCTTC. Filled out from reference TRBV7-2 and TRBJ2-1, the complete variable domain reads GAGVSQSPSNKVTEKGKDVELRCDPISGHTALYWYRQSLGQGLEFLIYFQGNSAPDKSGLPSDRFSAERTGGSVSTLTIQRTQQEDSAVYLCASSPKRPSSYNEQFFGPGTRLTVL.

A note on this clonotype: As the CDR3 is not closed by the conserved phenylalanine or tryptophan, this likely results from a read error. The chain has TRBV7-2 and TRBJ1-6; D is ambiguous. Germline values: CDR1 SGHTA, CDR2 FQGNSA. This CDR3 is 12 amino acids long. The ends were cut back, 3 bases at V and 11 bases at J, with 8 bases in the middle. CDR3 region: CASSFVFPPLHS. CDR3 DNA sequence: TGTGCCAGCAGCTTCGTGTTTCCACCCCTCCACTCT.

The sample holds many counts of this clonotype. The gene calls are TRBV7-9 and TRBJ2-7; 11 nucleotides match TRBD2. The CDR3 runs to 15 residues. Germline CDR1 is SEHNR and CDR2 is FQNEAQ (reference sequence). The V segment lost 1 base and the J segment 4 bases; nucleotides outside the gene matches: 3. The CDR3, as DNA: TGTGCCAGCAGCTTAGTAGCGGGAGGGCCTTACGAGCAGTACTTC. This translates into CASSLVAGGPYEQYF.

This clonotype was observed a few times. The chain uses TRBV27 and TRBJ2-5; perhaps TRBD2 as D (6 bases). Germline V gene data show CDR1 as MNHEY and CDR2 as SMNVEV (reference sequence). CDR3 size: 19 residues. V was clipped by 2 bases and J by 1 base, with 23 bases between them. The CDR3 loop is CASSLGGSMGSGAQETQYF. The CDR3 DNA reads as TGTGCCAGCAGTTTAGGGGGATCAATGGGTAGCGGAGCCCAAGAGACCCAGTACTTC.

This chain links TRBV12-3 or TRBV12-4 with TRBJ2-7; maybe TRBD2 (5 bases). This CDR3 is 14 amino acids long. The V and J ends lost 7 bases and 7 bases respectively, with 20 bases between them. The DNA for the CDR3 is TGTGCCAGCACCAAGACCAGACTAACGCGGGAGCAGTACTTC. This sequence encodes CASTKTRLTREQYF.

This clonotype has ten or more counts. The chain employs TRBV28 and TRBJ1-2, with TRBD1 as a possible D gene (5 bases). The CDR3 sequence is 13 residues long. The V end lost 7 bases, the J end lost 8 bases, and 17 bases lay between the germline ends. Germline values: CDR1 MDHEN, CDR2 SYDVKM. The CDR3 region is CASKVGAGRGYTF. CDR3 in DNA: TGTGCCAGCAAGGTGGGAGCAGGGCGCGGCTACACCTTC.

The rearrangement uses TRBV6-2 or TRBV6-3 and TRBJ1-1, with D possibly being TRBD1 (5 bases). The germline CDR1 and CDR2 sequences are MNHEY and SVGEGT. The CDR3 loop spans 14 amino acids. The V and J ends lost 6 bases and 6 bases respectively, with 17 bases between them. Here the CDR3 reads CASRPGTPAAEAFF. The CDR3 DNA reads TGTGCCAGCAGACCCGGGACGCCCGCGGCTGAAGCTTTCTTT.

This clonotype was counted ten times or more. This chain connects TRBV12-3 or TRBV12-4 to TRBJ2-7, with D maybe TRBD2 (6 bases). The CDR3 spans 13 residues. Trimming removed 3 bases from V and 4 bases from J, with 10 bases in between. The CDR3 reads CASSFGGMYEQYF. The CDR3 DNA reads as TGTGCCAGCAGTTTTGGGGGGATGTACGAGCAGTACTTC.

This clonotype was observed at least ten times. The chain joins TRBV7-2 to TRBJ2-5, with D unclear. Germline CDR1 and CDR2: SGHTA and FQGNSA. This CDR3 comprises 14 residues. The ends were cut back, 0 bases at V and 4 bases at J, with 9 bases in the middle. Here the CDR3 DNA reads TGTGCCAGCAGCTTAGCTGGCAGTCCAGAGACCCAGTACTTC. Translated: CASSLAGSPETQYF.